This T cell receptor beta chain was profiled in a study of PD-1 blockade in classical Hodgkin lymphoma. The method was immunoSEQ multiplex PCR; TCRdb's version includes in-frame clones alone and lacks a portion of them. The profile covers about 9,900 clones, with 65% to 75% appearing a single time and 10% to 13% taken by the ten largest. Germline CDR1 is GTSNPN and CDR2 is SVGIG (reference sequence). The length of the CDR3 is 13 residues. With 1 base removed from V and 5 bases from J, the gap between germline ends came to 11 bases. Stated time point: cycle 4 day 1 (C4D1), after six to seven weeks of nivolumab. Each and every patient relapsed after autologous stem cell transplantation, and patients got differing brentuximab vedotin exposure. Researchers pulled CD8+ T cells out of thawed PBMCs using magnetic negative selection. Study-wide points: Reports described newly diagnosed patients as having lower baseline TCR diversity than healthy donors.

Concerning this clone itself: Its antigen is not known.

This rearrangement joins TRBV30 to TRBJ2-5, with D possibly being TRBD1 or TRBD2 (5 bases each). The sequence came from a human donor with classical Hodgkin lymphoma. Sample: CD8+ T cells from blood, taken before the fourth cycle of nivolumab. CDR3 sequence: CAWSDGGAETQYF. The DNA of the CDR3 is TGTGCCTGGAGTGATGGGGGAGCGGAGACCCAGTACTTC.